The 16 T cell receptor beta chains below were found in one sample sequenced in a study of shared clonotypes between healthy human individuals (dated by TCRdb to about 2020). CD8 naive samples were obtained by positive selection for CCR7 among CD45RO-negative cells, yielding a CD45RA+CCR7+ population from which TemRA cells were excluded. To prepare the library, the immunoSEQ multiplex PCR assay was applied. In its TCRdb copy, this immuneACCESS table keeps in-frame sequences only and misses some clones. Where compared with another copy, unresolved V genes explain less than half of these, and the others have no known cause. The sample yields nearly 2 million clones; roughly 95% were counted once. Of the sample, less than 1.5% falls within the top ten clones. Sequencing input: naive CD8+ T cells sorted from blood. The meaning of the sample's cell subset or site label: CD45RA+CCR7+. The receptors originated from a man aged 18 to 30 in good health.

The chain employs TRBV19 and TRBJ1-6; weak D call: TRBD1 (5 bases). This CDR3 is built from 12 residues. In germline, CDR1 is LNHDA, CDR2 SQIVND (reference sequence). Trimming stripped 6 bases from V and 7 bases from J, with 7 bases between. CDR3 sequence (DNA): TGTGCCAGTAGGGGGGGAAATTCACCCCTCCACTTT. The encoded protein is CASRGGNSPLHF.

The chain combines TRBV6-5 with TRBJ1-1; the match to TRBD1 covers 9 bases. This CDR3 is 14 amino acids long. Germline V gives CDR1 MNHEY, CDR2 SVGAGI. The J segment lost 5 bases and the V segment lost 2 bases, leaving 3 bases of the junction unmatched. In DNA form, the CDR3 reads TGTGCCAGCAGTTACGGACAGGGGATGACTGAAGCTTTCTTT. Protein product: CASSYGQGMTEAFF.

The chain combines TRBV7-9 with TRBJ2-5; tentatively, D is TRBD2 (6 bases). The CDR3 has 15 amino acids. Trimming left V 4 bases short and J 0 bases short, with 12 bases between. Germline CDR1 and CDR2: SEHNR and FQNEAQ (reference sequence). CDR3 amino acids: CASSSTTSHQETQYF. The DNA of the CDR3 is TGTGCCAGCAGCTCTACAACTAGCCACCAAGAGACCCAGTACTTC.

The V gene is TRBV30, the J gene TRBJ1-5; D is perhaps TRBD1 (6 bases). The CDR3 is 15 amino acids. V lost 2 bases and J lost 0, with 11 bases in between. CDR1 and CDR2 from the germline V gene are GTSNPN and SVGIG (reference sequence). In DNA form, the CDR3 reads TGTGCCTGGAGTCGGGGGGCTCATAGCAATCAGCCCCAGCATTTT. Amino acids: CAWSRGAHSNQPQHF.

The V call is TRBV7-2, the J call TRBJ1-5; D perhaps matches TRBD1 (6 bases). This CDR3 spans 14 amino acids. Germline CDR1 SGHTA, CDR2 FQGNSA. V dropped 6 bases and J dropped 0 bases, with 9 bases sitting between them. The CDR3 loop is CASRTGISNQPQHF. The CDR3, as DNA: TGTGCCAGCAGAACAGGGATTAGCAATCAGCCCCAGCATTTT.

As concerns this clone: This CDR3 is also generated by other DNA sequences in the sample. V is TRBV18 and J is TRBJ2-7; either TRBD1 or TRBD2 may supply D (5 bases each). Germline V gene sequence: CDR1 KGHSH, CDR2 LQKENI. The CDR3 extends over 14 amino acids. The V end was cut by 3 bases, the J end by 2 bases, with 11 bases between. CDR3 DNA: TGTGCCAGCTCACCTCGGGACGGAACCTACGAGCAGTACTTC. It translates to CASSPRDGTYEQYF. Using reference TRBV18 and TRBJ2-7 for the parts outside the CDR3, the full variable domain is NAGVMQNPRHLVRRRGQEARLRCSPMKGHSHVYWYRQLPEEGLKFMVYLQKENIIDESGMPKERFSAEFPKEGPSILRIQQVVRGDSAAYFCASSPRDGTYEQYFGPGTRLTVT.

J is TRBJ1-5 and V is TRBV5-5; D gene unclear. This CDR3 is built from 12 residues. Germline CDR1 reads SGHKS; CDR2 reads YYEKEE (reference sequence). The V end lost 4 bases, the J end lost 9 bases, and 11 bases lay between the germline ends. DNA of the CDR3: TGTGCCAGCAGCGAAAGTTCGGGGCCCCAGCATTTT. Its translation is CASSESSGPQHF.

This clone was detected only a few times. The identical CDR3 is also encoded by other nucleotide sequences in the sample. The chain employs TRBV2 and TRBJ2-1, with no clear D. This CDR3 has 13 residues. V lost 4 bases to trimming and J lost 1 base, with 5 bases between them. Germline lookup yields CDR1 SNHLY and CDR2 FYNNEI. CDR3 DNA: TGTGCCAGCAGTGGTGTGTCCTACAATGAGCAGTTCTTC. Its translation is CASSGVSYNEQFF.

This chain connects TRBV11-2 to TRBJ2-7; either TRBD1 or TRBD2 may supply D (6 bases each). CDR1 is SGHAT, CDR2 FQNNGV, per germline. This CDR3 spans 14 amino acids. V was clipped by 3 bases and J by 3 bases, with 12 bases between them. CDR3 loop: CASSFRGVGYEQYF. The CDR3 DNA is TGTGCCAGCAGCTTTAGGGGGGTGGGCTACGAGCAGTACTTC.

In this sample, this clone turned up once. V is TRBV7-8 and J is TRBJ2-3; 8 bases line up with TRBD2. V lost 8 bases and J lost 1; bases outside the gene matches: 8. The CDR3 consists of 15 residues. The V gene's germline CDR1 is SGHVS and CDR2 FQNEAQ. CDR3 nucleotide sequence: TGTGCCAGCGAGGTCAGCGGGGGTGGCACAGATACGCAGTATTTT. Translated, it gives CASEVSGGGTDTQYF.

The chain joins TRBV25-1 to TRBJ1-2, with D unclear. The CDR3 loop spans 11 amino acids. V lost 2 bases, J lost 13 bases, and 11 bases lay in between. Germline V gene lookup returns CDR1 MGHDK and CDR2 SYGVNS. CDR3 nucleotide sequence: TGTGCCAGCAGTGAAAGTGGGAATCTCACCTTC. Amino acids: CASSESGNLTF.

V usage is TRBV5-5 and J usage is TRBJ2-7; TRBD2 matches at 10 bases. After removal of 7 bases from V and 6 bases from J, the junction contained 10 bases not matched to a gene. The CDR3 loop spans 14 amino acids. Germline-derived CDR1 and CDR2 are SGHKS and YYEKEE (reference sequence). The CDR3 here is CASGISGRAVEQYF. The CDR3 nucleotides read TGTGCCAGCGGAATAAGCGGGAGGGCTGTCGAGCAGTACTTC.

The sample holds one count of this clone. The same CDR3 arises from other DNA sequences in this sample as well. The chain recombines TRBV27 with TRBJ1-3; D gene uncertain. V was trimmed by 0 bases and J by 1 base, leaving 4 bases between them. Germline V gene data show CDR1 as MNHEY and CDR2 as SMNVEV (reference sequence). CDR3 size: 14 residues. The chain's CDR3 is CASSLSGSGNTIYF. The DNA of the CDR3 is TGTGCCAGCAGTTTATCTGGTTCTGGAAACACCATATATTTT.

This chain joins TRBV9 and TRBJ2-7, with 7 bases aligning to TRBD1. Germline loops: CDR1 SGDLS, CDR2 YYNGEE. This CDR3 has 15 amino acids. Trimming at V came to 3 bases and at J to 1 base, leaving 7 bases not matched to a gene. In nucleotides, the CDR3 is TGTGCCAGCAGCGCCGACGGGACAGCGTCCTACGAGCAGTACTTC. Translating it yields CASSADGTASYEQYF.

V and J are TRBV19 and TRBJ2-3; D not certain. The CDR3 extends over 15 amino acids. CDR1 and CDR2 from the germline V gene are LNHDA and SQIVND (reference sequence). V was clipped by 2 bases and J by 6 bases, with 15 bases between them. The CDR3 DNA follows: TGTGCCAGTAGTATATCGGGCACGGCAATGGATACGCAGTATTTT. It encodes CASSISGTAMDTQYF.

V is TRBV10-2 and J is TRBJ1-5, with D unresolved. This CDR3 spans 15 amino acids. V lost 0 bases and J 3 bases, leaving 9 bases between the germline ends. Germline CDR1 WSHSY, CDR2 SAAADI. The CDR3 DNA reads TGCGCCAGCAGTGAGTCGGGAGGAGTCAATCAGCCCCAGCATTTT. This translates into CASSESGGVNQPQHF.